Sequencing of this T cell receptor (beta chain) was carried out in a study of blood T cell repertoires in COVID-19 (dated by TCRdb to the early 2020s). In the study overall: The collaborator samples originated in the United States, Italy and Spain and spanned the acute and convalescent phases of COVID-19. The material from the prospective study consisted of cDNA or gDNA derived from T cells, B-cell-depleted T cells, or PBMCs. The dataset comprised deeply sampled blood TCRbeta repertoires from subjects exposed to, actively infected with, or recovered from COVID-19. A freely available public database, intended as a resource for researchers studying the immune response to SARS-CoV-2, is where the repertoires were released. Samples came from the ongoing ImmuneRACE study (first 160 participants) plus 1,254 subjects from 6 global collaborators. A de-identified subject ID, COVID-19 status, age in years and sex were almost always included in the sample metadata. Where available, HLA class I and class II types were taken from metadata supplied by the sample provider and were not determined by assay-based typing.

What the work shows at the level of the full study, not this receptor alone: The amount of clinical and demographic metadata varied by source and participant and was provided uncurated.

As concerns this clone: The target of this receptor is not known. Base qualities are not provided; no much larger clone lies one nucleotide away.

TCRbeta CDR3 regions were amplified from genomic DNA by means of the immunoSEQ Assay, a bias-controlled multiplex PCR. Processing in the source paper ran as follows. Within the assay, amplification of reference gene primers was used to estimate how many nucleated cells each sample contained. To quantify the absolute abundance of each unique TCRbeta CDR3 rearrangement, sequence reads were collapsed and filtered. For each sample, productive Simpson clonality was calculated as the square root of Simpson's diversity index across productive rearrangements. Not all clones reach the TCRdb copy of this immuneACCESS table, which keeps in-frame sequences only. Checked studies attribute under half of the gap to unresolved V genes and leave the rest unexplained. V, J and clone size are taken as reported in that table, and D and trimming were inferred from the DNA itself. Recorded for this sample are 150,000 to 200,000 clones; approximately 85% of them occurred a single time. Roughly 3% of the sample rests with the top ten.

Each collaborating institution followed its own protocols to collect whole blood in K2EDTA tubes. For TCRbeta analysis, collaborator samples were shipped as frozen whole blood, as isolated PBMCs, or as DNA extracted from either sample type. The clonotype was recovered from a man in his sixties with acute or convalescent COVID-19. What was sequenced was peripheral blood.

CDR3 protein: CATSRDDGSGNEQFF. The DNA sequence reads TGTGCCACCAGCAGAGATGACGGGAGTGGCAATGAGCAGTTCTTC. The rearranged chain carries TRBV15 and TRBJ2-1; the D gene is perhaps TRBD2, from 6 matching bases. The germline V gene encodes CDR1 LNHNV and CDR2 YYDKDF (reference sequence). From its cysteine to its phenylalanine, the CDR3 spans 15 amino acids. CDR3 DNA is the only sequence kept; it has 45 bases, read in frame from the first base. Cut back by 0 bases and 6 bases, the V and J ends lie 12 bases apart.